This T cell receptor (beta chain) originates from a study of blood T cells in healthy people across ages. Per sample, extraction of total RNA gave at least 6 micrograms in every case. General study points: PBMC samples, being unsorted, prevented any conclusive comparison of naive and antigen-experienced cells. Higher naive T cell percentage went strongly together with higher TCR beta diversity.

On this clonotype: Its antigen is not known.

The authors ran a second PCR of about 7 to 11 cycles using a sample-barcoded 5' primer and a J-beta primer mix. With 12 random nucleotides, a template-switch adaptor tagged each individual cDNA molecule. A single record per CDR3 protein comes from TCRdb applying MiXCR to the 5' RACE reads. The sample consists of some 1.1 million distinct CDR3 sequences, about two fifths of them appearing once. CDR3 length equals 17 residues. In germline, CDR1 is MNHEY, CDR2 SMNVEV (reference sequence). The V and J ends lost 3 bases and 0 bases respectively, with 12 bases between them. Sequencing was carried out using blood. The clonotype originates from a man aged 18 to 30 in good health. This chain joins TRBV27 and TRBJ2-6; the D gene could be TRBD1 or TRBD2 (5 bases each). CDR3 sequence (DNA): TGTGCCAGCAGTTTCTTGGGACGAAGCTCTGGGGCCAACGTCCTGACTTTC. It yields the protein CASSFLGRSSGANVLTF.